A single T cell receptor (beta chain) is shown here with its context. Enrolment of Seattle patients took place during active infection, and they were followed longitudinally. Assay used: immunoSEQ multiplex PCR; TCRdb lists only in-frame clones, some missing. The sample holds roughly 160,000 clones, approximately 80% seen once. The data were taken from a study of blood T cell repertoires in COVID-19. Turning to the study itself: COVID-19 samples from acute and convalescent phases originated in the United States, Italy and Spain. In each case, the material was cDNA or gDNA derived from T cells, B-cell-depleted T cells, or PBMCs.

The CDR3 is 15 residues long. Germline values: CDR1 MNHEY, CDR2 SVGAGI. The germline V and J ends were trimmed by 6 bases and 10 bases, with 23 bases remaining between them. The receptor was derived from a woman of 80 years or more with COVID-19, enrolled during active disease. This chain connects TRBV6-5 to TRBJ2-3; D assignment may be TRBD1 or TRBD2 (6 bases each). Sequenced material: peripheral blood. CDR3 DNA sequence: TGTGCCAGCAGCTACGGGGGCGGGCTGAGGGGTCCGCAGTATTTT. Residues: CASSYGGGLRGPQYF.